These 30 T cell receptor beta chains came from one sample sequenced in a study of PD-1 blockade in classical Hodgkin lymphoma. Sequencing used immunoSEQ multiplex PCR; TCRdb keeps in-frame clones, though not all of them. The sample holds approximately 160,000 clones, less than 80% seen once. After autologous stem cell transplantation all patients relapsed, and prior brentuximab vedotin exposure differed between cohorts. Sequences were derived from peripheral blood mononuclear cells (PBMCs), sampled before the second cycle of nivolumab. These receptors were taken from a human donor with classical Hodgkin lymphoma.

The gene calls are TRBV7-6 and TRBJ2-2; D possibly corresponds to TRBD2 (7 bases). The CDR3 is 14 amino acids. Per germline, CDR1 SGHVS and CDR2 FNYEAQ. Between the trimmed V and J ends, which lost 3 bases and 6 bases, there was a span of 11 bases. The chain's CDR3 is CASSFGGQAGELFF. The CDR3 DNA sequence: TGTGCCAGCAGCTTCGGGGGGCAGGCCGGGGAGCTGTTTTTT.

The chain employs TRBV6-5 and TRBJ1-5; D remains unclear. The length of the CDR3 is 12 residues. Trimming cost V 5 bases and J 4 bases, with 6 bases left between them. CDR1 is MNHEY, CDR2 SVGAGI, per germline. As DNA, the CDR3 is TGTGCCAGCAGTGCACAAAATCAGCCCCAGCATTTT. Translated, it gives CASSAQNQPQHF.

With regard to this clone: A far larger clone is off by one base, so a read error is likely. V usage is TRBV5-6 and J usage is TRBJ1-6; D not resolved. V dropped 0 bases and J dropped 7 bases, with 14 bases sitting between them. Germline loops: CDR1 SGHDT, CDR2 YYEEEE. CDR3 size: 16 residues. CDR3 coding DNA: TGTGCCAGCAGCTTGGGGTCAGCTAGATTGAATTCACCCCTCCACTTT. Its translation: CASSLGSARLNSPLHF.

The chain is built from TRBV6-5 and TRBJ1-2, with D possibly matching TRBD1 (5 bases). This CDR3 comprises 16 residues. Deletions cut 1 base from V and 4 bases from J, with 16 bases between. In germline, CDR1 is MNHEY, CDR2 SVGAGI. CDR3 DNA: TGTGCCAGCAGTTACTTATCCAGGGTATTGCTCTATGGCTACACCTTC. It codes for CASSYLSRVLLYGYTF.

A few counts support this clone. The gene calls are TRBV6-6 and TRBJ1-2; possibly TRBD1 for D (5 bases). V was trimmed by 2 bases and J by 4 bases, leaving 11 bases between them. CDR1 MNHNY and CDR2 SVGAGI come from the germline V gene (reference sequence). CDR3 length: 14 amino acids. CDR3 region: CASSYLRDLYGYTF. The CDR3 DNA reads as TGTGCCAGCAGTTACCTCAGGGACCTCTATGGCTACACCTTC.

The chain carries TRBV5-1 and TRBJ2-1, with D perhaps TRBD2 (5 bases). Between the trimmed V and J ends, which lost 0 bases and 6 bases, there was a span of 16 bases. This CDR3 region has 16 residues. Germline CDR1 SGHRS, CDR2 YFSETQ. As DNA, the CDR3 is TGCGCCAGCAGCTTGGGCCCTAGCAGCGGTCTCAATGAGCAGTTCTTC. Protein sequence: CASSLGPSSGLNEQFF.

This clone has just a few counts. The chain is built from TRBV18 and TRBJ2-5; 7 bases are shared with TRBD2. Losses at the gene ends were 3 bases for V and 7 bases for J; bases not matched to a gene: 11. This CDR3 is built from 15 residues. CDR1 and CDR2 from the germline V gene are KGHSH and LQKENI. This chain's CDR3 is CASSPAGVNDGTQYF. CDR3 DNA: TGTGCCAGCTCACCTGCGGGGGTGAACGACGGGACCCAGTACTTC. Complete variable domain (other parts from reference TRBV18 and TRBJ2-5): NAGVMQNPRHLVRRRGQEARLRCSPMKGHSHVYWYRQLPEEGLKFMVYLQKENIIDESGMPKERFSAEFPKEGPSILRIQQVVRGDSAAYFCASSPAGVNDGTQYFGPGTRLLVL.

The gene calls are TRBV7-9 and TRBJ2-5; 12 bases align to TRBD1. There are 16 residues in the CDR3. Germline trimming cut 2 bases from V and 6 bases from J; bases unmatched to any gene: 7. Germline CDR1 reads SEHNR; CDR2 reads FQNEAQ (reference sequence). The CDR3, as DNA: TGTGCCAGCAGCTTAAAGGGGGACAGGGGGCTGAAGACCCAGTACTTC. Protein product: CASSLKGDRGLKTQYF.

There are many counts of this clone. This chain uses TRBV25-1 with TRBJ1-6; D is uncertain. With 8 bases removed from V and 7 bases from J, the gap between germline ends came to 6 bases. The CDR3 runs 11 residues. Germline-derived CDR1 and CDR2 are MGHDK and SYGVNS. This chain's CDR3 is CASFRNSPLHF. The CDR3 DNA sequence: TGTGCCAGCTTCCGGAATTCACCCCTCCACTTT. Full variable domain (outside the CDR3, taken from reference TRBV25-1 and TRBJ1-6): EADIYQTPRYLVIGTGKKITLECSQTMGHDKMYWYQQDPGMELHLIHYSYGVNSTEKGDLSSESTVSRIRTEHFPLTLESARPSHTSQYLCASFRNSPLHFGNGTRLTVT.

The chain links TRBV4-2 to TRBJ2-7, with 13 positions matching TRBD2. The CDR3 has 18 residues. After removal of 1 base from V and 2 bases from J, the junction contained 8 bases not matched to a gene. The germline gives CDR1 LGHNA, CDR2 YNFKEQ. The CDR3 bases are TGTGCCAGCAGCCAAGTTGGGCCCGGGACTAGCGGGACCTACGAGCAGTACTTC. This codes for CASSQVGPGTSGTYEQYF.

The chain employs TRBV19 and TRBJ2-1; 10 nucleotides line up with TRBD2. Germline V gene lookup returns CDR1 LNHDA and CDR2 SQIVND (reference sequence). V lost 8 bases and J lost 9; bases outside the gene matches: 25. The CDR3 is 19 amino acids. CDR3 bases: TGTGCCAGTCGATCCCCGGGGGGGCTAGCGGGGGCCAGGGGTCCTGAGCAGTTCTTC. It specifies CASRSPGGLAGARGPEQFF.

This rearrangement joins TRBV27 to TRBJ2-1; D may be TRBD2 (6 bases). Germline V gene lookup returns CDR1 MNHEY and CDR2 SMNVEV (reference sequence). The CDR3 has 15 residues. V dropped 3 bases and J dropped 2 bases, with 11 bases sitting between them. The CDR3: CASSLGTGTYNEQFF. The CDR3 bases are TGTGCCAGCAGTTTGGGGACTGGTACCTACAATGAGCAGTTCTTC.

The rearrangement joins TRBV6-5 to TRBJ1-2, with TRBD1 as a possible D gene (6 bases). V gave up 6 bases and J gave up 1 base, with 15 bases separating them. The CDR3 is 15 amino acids. The V gene's germline CDR1 is MNHEY and CDR2 SVGAGI. CDR3 bases: TGTGCCAGCAGCCCTACAGGGAACTTTAACTATGGCTACACCTTC. Protein product: CASSPTGNFNYGYTF.

This rearrangement joins TRBV4-2 to TRBJ1-1; 9 bases fit TRBD1. Germline V lookup: CDR1 LGHNA, CDR2 YNFKEQ. V gave up 3 bases and J gave up 6 bases; unmatched junction bases: 8. The CDR3 loop spans 15 amino acids. CDR3 amino acids: CASSHEGQGRSEAFF. Here the CDR3 DNA reads TGTGCCAGCAGCCACGAGGGACAGGGAAGATCTGAAGCTTTCTTT.

J is TRBJ1-3 and V is TRBV5-1; 8 bases are shared with TRBD1. V lost 0 bases and J lost 6; bases outside the gene matches: 2. Germline V gene lookup returns CDR1 SGHRS and CDR2 YFSETQ. The CDR3 spans 14 residues. CDR3 bases: TGCGCCAGCAGCTTGGGACAGGGGTCAAACACCATATATTTT. Protein product: CASSLGQGSNTIYF. The variable domain in full, with the rest retrieved from reference TRBV5-1 and TRBJ1-3, is KAGVTQTPRYLIKTRGQQVTLSCSPISGHRSVSWYQQTPGQGLQFLFEYFSETQRNKGNFPGRFSGRQFSNSRSEMNVSTLELGDSALYLCASSLGQGSNTIYFGEGSWLTVV.

The chain joins TRBV7-7 to TRBJ2-5, with unresolved D. From germline, CDR1 is SSHAT and CDR2 FNYEAQ (reference sequence). The ends were cut back, 3 bases at V and 5 bases at J, with 16 bases in the middle. The CDR3 covers 15 residues. Here the CDR3 DNA reads TGTGCCAGCAGCTTGGGCACTTGGGAAGGGGAGACCCAGTACTTC. Amino acids: CASSLGTWEGETQYF.

This clone showed up just a few times. This chain joins TRBV6-5 and TRBJ1-3; D is ambiguous. This CDR3 region has 13 residues. Per the germline V gene, CDR1 is MNHEY and CDR2 is SVGAGI. The V end lost 4 bases, the J end lost 0 bases, and 4 bases lay between the germline ends. This CDR3 is CASSWLSGNTIYF. In nucleotides, the CDR3 is TGTGCCAGCAGTTGGCTCTCTGGAAACACCATATATTTT.

The chain has TRBV4-2 and TRBJ2-3, with a possible D match to TRBD2 (6 bases). Germline values: CDR1 LGHNA, CDR2 YNFKEQ. This CDR3 has 18 amino acids. The V end lost 0 bases, the J end lost 5 bases, and 21 bases lay between the germline ends. In nucleotides, the CDR3 is TGTGCCAGCAGCCAAGATAGTCCGGGGTGGCGGGGCAGAGATACGCAGTATTTT. Its translation: CASSQDSPGWRGRDTQYF.

J is TRBJ1-2 and V is TRBV6-5; no definite D call. The CDR3 extends over 12 amino acids. V lost 7 bases and J 8 bases, leaving 14 bases between the germline ends. Germline loops: CDR1 MNHEY, CDR2 SVGAGI. The CDR3 DNA sequence: TGTGCCAGCAAGGGCAGCGGATTCGGCTACACCTTC. This encodes CASKGSGFGYTF.

The chain couples TRBV5-1 to TRBJ2-1; tentatively, D is TRBD1 or TRBD2 (5 bases each). Germline lookup yields CDR1 SGHRS and CDR2 YFSETQ. V gave up 1 base and J gave up 7 bases, with 21 bases separating them. The CDR3 covers 17 residues. As DNA, the CDR3 is TGCGCCAGCAGCTTGAACCCTCCTCCCGGGACCCCGAATGAGCAGTTCTTC. This translates into CASSLNPPPGTPNEQFF.

A note on this clone: The sample contains more than one DNA sequence encoding this CDR3. The CDR3 DNA reads TGTGCCAGCTCGCGGCGGAATCAGCCCCAGCATTTT. It encodes CASSRRNQPQHF. V and J are TRBV6-5 and TRBJ1-5; D ambiguous. Trimming shortened V by 8 bases and J by 4 bases, and 9 bases separated the two germline ends. Germline V gene lookup returns CDR1 MNHEY and CDR2 SVGAGI. The CDR3 covers 12 residues.

This clone was seen a few times. The V call is TRBV7-6, the J call TRBJ1-6; D remains unclear. Trimming cost V 4 bases and J 8 bases, with 9 bases left between them. Germline V CDR1 and CDR2: SGHVS, FNYEAQ. The CDR3 runs to 13 residues. For the CDR3, the DNA is TGTGCCAGCAGCTACTCCGGGGATTCACCCCTCCACTTT. It codes for CASSYSGDSPLHF.

The gene calls are TRBV2 and TRBJ1-4; a possible D gene is TRBD1 (5 bases). Germline CDR1 is SNHLY and CDR2 is FYNNEI. This CDR3 has 18 residues. Deletions cut 6 bases from V and 6 bases from J, with 26 bases between. The CDR3 region is CASSRRTTAALGDEKLFF. The CDR3 DNA is TGTGCCAGCAGCCGCAGGACTACAGCTGCCCTGGGGGATGAAAAACTGTTTTTT.

The genes are TRBV27 and TRBJ1-2; 7 positions agree with TRBD1. The germline CDR1 and CDR2 sequences are MNHEY and SMNVEV (reference sequence). The CDR3 consists of 19 residues. V dropped 2 bases and J dropped 3; count of bases not matched to a gene: 18. DNA for the CDR3: TGTGCCAGCAGTTTAGGAGGGACAGCGAGCCAGTTGCGGCACTATGGCTACACCTTC. Protein sequence: CASSLGGTASQLRHYGYTF.

Of note for this clone: Germline is not matched at one junction end, which may reflect a read error. The V call is TRBV6-6, the J call TRBJ1-1; D gene uncertain. The germline gives CDR1 MNHNY, CDR2 SVGAGI (reference sequence). The CDR3 length is 11 residues. CDR3 region: CASSYSSYTNF. The CDR3 region has the DNA TGTGCCAGCAGTTACTCCTCATACACCAACTTT.

Worth noting for this clone: The junction and the germline gene differ at one end; a read error may be behind it. The chain recombines TRBV5-4 with TRBJ2-5; 8 positions agree with TRBD1. The V gene's germline CDR1 is SGHNT and CDR2 YYREEE (reference sequence). This CDR3 has 16 amino acids. The CDR3 coding sequence is TGCGCCAGCAGCCAAGATCCCGGACAGGGCCGGGAGACCCAGTACTTC. It specifies CASSQDPGQGRETQYF.

V usage is TRBV18 and J usage is TRBJ2-5; D is unclear. V gave up 1 base and J gave up 1 base, with 7 bases separating them. Germline V lookup: CDR1 KGHSH, CDR2 LQKENI. CDR3 length equals 14 residues. CDR3 sequence reads: CASSPLWTQETQYF. The DNA for the CDR3 is TGTGCCAGCTCACCACTGTGGACCCAAGAGACCCAGTACTTC. Full variable domain (missing parts from reference TRBV18 and TRBJ2-5): NAGVMQNPRHLVRRRGQEARLRCSPMKGHSHVYWYRQLPEEGLKFMVYLQKENIIDESGMPKERFSAEFPKEGPSILRIQQVVRGDSAAYFCASSPLWTQETQYFGPGTRLLVL.

V is TRBV27 and J is TRBJ2-7, with TRBD1 matching over 12 bases. With 3 bases clipped from V and 3 bases from J, the junction kept 3 bases outside the gene matches. Germline V gives CDR1 MNHEY, CDR2 SMNVEV (reference sequence). This CDR3 is built from 15 residues. The CDR3 DNA is TGTGCCAGCAGTTTCGGGACAGGGGGCAGCTACGAGCAGTACTTC. Protein product: CASSFGTGGSYEQYF.

This sequence joins TRBV2 and TRBJ2-1; the D is unclear. V gave up 6 bases and J gave up 15 bases, with 15 bases separating them. Germline CDR1 and CDR2: SNHLY and FYNNEI. This CDR3 contains 11 residues. The CDR3 DNA is TGTGCCAGCAGGTATGCAGGTTTTTCGTTCTTC. Protein product: CASRYAGFSFF.

The chain has TRBV5-1 and TRBJ1-1; a weak D match, TRBD1 (5 bases). Germline CDR1 SGHRS, CDR2 YFSETQ. This CDR3 has 13 residues. V lost 3 bases to trimming and J lost 1 base, with 7 bases between them. The chain's CDR3 is CASSWQGNTEAFF. CDR3 nucleotides: TGCGCCAGCAGCTGGCAGGGGAACACTGAAGCTTTCTTT.